A selection of T cell receptor beta chains follows, all from one sample in a study of blood T cell repertoires in COVID-19. The repertoire was sequenced with immunoSEQ multiplex PCR; TCRdb's copy has only in-frame clones and lacks some. The table shows under 350,000 clones, with more than 75% occurring only once. Sequences were obtained from peripheral blood. Receptor source: a man between 65 and 79 years old with acute or convalescent COVID-19. Both conserved end residues are part of each CDR3. The order of the fields is V gene, clone size, J gene, D gene, CDR3 protein, CDR3 DNA. The D gene is left open where the match is weak. A clone size is listed for some rows: how often the clone was seen (once, few, many), or a class if it is expanded.

TRBV18	-	TRBJ2-7	-	CASSPGQHEQYF	TGTGCCAGCTCACCGGGGCAGCACGAGCAGTACTTC
TRBV3-1/TRBV3-2	-	TRBJ2-1	TRBD2	CASSQNPWRGAVPRQFF	TGTGCCAGCAGCCAAAATCCCTGGCGGGGGGCCGTCCCTCGGCAGTTCTTC
TRBV15	-	TRBJ1-1	-	CATSSRQGMNTEAFF	TGTGCCACCAGCTCCAGGCAGGGGATGAACACTGAAGCTTTCTTT
TRBV24-1	-	TRBJ2-1	TRBD2	CATSEWTSGRAANEQFF	TGTGCCACCAGTGAGTGGACTAGCGGGAGGGCCGCCAATGAGCAGTTCTTC
TRBV12-3/TRBV12-4	-	TRBJ2-1	-	CASSGFQREFF	TGTGCCAGCAGTGGTTTTCAACGGGAGTTCTTC
TRBV20-1	-	TRBJ2-2	TRBD2	CSASSGTSGRGELFF	TGCAGTGCTAGTTCCGGGACTAGCGGGAGGGGGGAGCTGTTTTTT
TRBV21-1	-	TRBJ2-7	-	CASSKAKGTSSPTYEQYF	TGTGCCAGCAGCAAAGCTAAAGGGACTAGCTCACCAACCTACGAGCAGTACTTC
TRBV5-6	-	TRBJ1-5	-	CASSLFGESPYQPQHF	TGTGCCAGCAGCTTGTTCGGAGAGAGCCCTTATCAGCCCCAGCATTTT
TRBV6-5	-	TRBJ1-5	-	CASSYDRNQPQHF	TGTGCCAGCAGTTACGACAGAAATCAGCCCCAGCATTTT
TRBV6-2/TRBV6-3	-	TRBJ2-2	TRBD1	CASSYPTGGTGELFF	TGTGCCAGCAGTTACCCCACAGGGGGCACCGGGGAGCTGTTTTTT
TRBV19	once	TRBJ1-1	-	CASSGAVQAFF	TGTGCCAGTAGTGGGGCAGTTCAAGCTTTCTTT
TRBV19	-	TRBJ1-4	-	CASSPGGGNEKLFF	TGTGCCAGTAGCCCGGGTGGGGGGAATGAAAAACTGTTTTTT
TRBV6-2/TRBV6-3	-	TRBJ2-1	TRBD1	CASSLQGFSYNEQFF	TGTGCCAGCAGTTTACAGGGGTTCTCCTACAATGAGCAGTTCTTC
TRBV28	-	TRBJ1-3	TRBD1	CASSLWSSRQGRSGNTIYF	TGTGCCAGCAGTTTATGGAGTTCTAGACAGGGACGCTCTGGAAACACCATATATTTT
TRBV18	-	TRBJ2-2	TRBD1	CASSASQGANTGELFF	TGTGCCAGCTCAGCAAGTCAGGGGGCGAACACCGGGGAGCTGTTTTTT
TRBV7-8	-	TRBJ2-5	TRBD2	CASSKRTSGIETQYF	TGTGCCAGCAGCAAAAGGACTAGCGGGATAGAGACCCAGTACTTC
TRBV30	once	TRBJ1-2	TRBD1	CAWSLDRGDYGYTF	TGTGCCTGGAGTTTGGACAGGGGGGACTATGGCTACACCTTC
TRBV4-2	-	TRBJ1-2	-	CASSLRSVGEASYGYTF	TGTGCCAGCAGCCTTCGCTCTGTCGGGGAGGCGAGCTATGGCTACACCTTC
TRBV7-2	once	TRBJ2-1	TRBD2	CASSLAGGGGRFPFF	TGTGCCAGCAGCTTAGCAGGAGGTGGCGGGAGGTTTCCGTTCTTC
TRBV18	few	TRBJ1-5	-	CASSLLPGNSNQPQHF	TGTGCCAGCTCACTACTCCCAGGGAACTCCAATCAGCCCCAGCATTTT
TRBV5-1	-	TRBJ2-2	-	CASSLVSSTGELFF	TGCGCCAGCAGCTTGGTGTCCAGCACCGGGGAGCTGTTTTTT
TRBV24-1	-	TRBJ2-1	TRBD2	CATSETGQSSGRPEQFF	TGTGCCACCAGTGAAACGGGACAGTCTAGCGGGAGGCCTGAGCAGTTCTTC
TRBV19	-	TRBJ2-3	TRBD1	CASSIAAGDRGWDTQYF	TGTGCCAGTAGTATAGCTGCTGGGGACAGGGGTTGGGATACGCAGTATTTT
TRBV28	-	TRBJ1-2	-	CASSFVGSGRDNYGYTF	TGTGCCAGCAGTTTTGTGGGGTCCGGCAGGGATAACTATGGCTACACCTTC
TRBV10-2	-	TRBJ2-3	TRBD2	CASSGVAGGTDTQYF	TGCGCCAGCAGTGGGGTAGCGGGAGGCACAGATACGCAGTATTTT
TRBV27	-	TRBJ1-5	-	CASKQGSNQPQHF	TGTGCCAGCAAACAGGGCAGCAATCAGCCCCAGCATTTT
TRBV3-1/TRBV3-2	-	TRBJ1-1	-	CASSQFQVTEAFF	TGTGCCAGCAGCCAATTTCAGGTAACTGAAGCTTTCTTT
TRBV19	-	TRBJ1-4	TRBD1	CASSPTGADSEKLFF	TGTGCCAGTAGTCCCACAGGGGCCGACTCTGAAAAACTGTTTTTT
TRBV5-4	-	TRBJ2-7	TRBD2	CASSEGLAGTYEQYF	TGTGCCAGCAGCGAGGGACTAGCGGGTACCTACGAGCAGTACTTC
TRBV10-3	once	TRBJ1-2	TRBD1	CAISADRGNGYTF	TGTGCCATCAGCGCGGACAGGGGGAATGGCTACACCTTC